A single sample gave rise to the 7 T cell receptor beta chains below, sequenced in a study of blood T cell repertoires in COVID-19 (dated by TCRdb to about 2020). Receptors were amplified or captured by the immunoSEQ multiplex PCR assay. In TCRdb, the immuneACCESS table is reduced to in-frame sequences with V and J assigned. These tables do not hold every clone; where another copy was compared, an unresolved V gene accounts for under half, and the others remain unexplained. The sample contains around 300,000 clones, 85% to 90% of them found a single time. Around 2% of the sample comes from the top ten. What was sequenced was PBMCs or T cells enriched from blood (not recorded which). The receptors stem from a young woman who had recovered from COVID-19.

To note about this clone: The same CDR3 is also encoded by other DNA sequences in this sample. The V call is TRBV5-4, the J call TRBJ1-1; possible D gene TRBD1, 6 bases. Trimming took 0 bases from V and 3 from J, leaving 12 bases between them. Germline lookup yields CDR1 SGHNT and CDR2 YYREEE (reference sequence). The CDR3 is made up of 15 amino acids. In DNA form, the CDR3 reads TGTGCCAGCAGCTTGGTACAGGGTTTGCACACTGAAGCTTTCTTT. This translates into CASSLVQGLHTEAFF.

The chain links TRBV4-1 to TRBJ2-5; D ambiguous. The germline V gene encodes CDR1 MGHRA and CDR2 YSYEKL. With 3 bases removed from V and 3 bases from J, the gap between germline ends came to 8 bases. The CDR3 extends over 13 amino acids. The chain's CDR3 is CASSQFREETQYF. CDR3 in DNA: TGCGCCAGCAGCCAGTTCCGAGAAGAGACCCAGTACTTC.

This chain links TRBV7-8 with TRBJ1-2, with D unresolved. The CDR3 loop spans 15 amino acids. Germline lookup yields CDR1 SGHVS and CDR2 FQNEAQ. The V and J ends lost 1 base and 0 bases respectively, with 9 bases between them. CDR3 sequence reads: CASSLEAGTNYGYTF. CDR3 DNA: TGTGCCAGCAGCTTAGAAGCGGGAACTAACTATGGCTACACCTTC.

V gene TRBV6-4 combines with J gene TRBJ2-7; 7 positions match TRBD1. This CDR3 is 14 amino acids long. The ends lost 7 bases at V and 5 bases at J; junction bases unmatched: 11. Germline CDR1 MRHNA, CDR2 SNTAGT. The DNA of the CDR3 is TGTGCCAGCACGAAGACAGGGCTCTGGAACGAGCAGTACTTC. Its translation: CASTKTGLWNEQYF.

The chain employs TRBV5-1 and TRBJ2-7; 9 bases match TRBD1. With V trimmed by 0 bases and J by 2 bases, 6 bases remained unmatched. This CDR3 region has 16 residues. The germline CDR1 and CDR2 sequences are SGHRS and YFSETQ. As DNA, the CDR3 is TGCGCCAGCAGCTTGGGGGGGACAGGGAGGACCTACGAGCAGTACTTC. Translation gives CASSLGGTGRTYEQYF. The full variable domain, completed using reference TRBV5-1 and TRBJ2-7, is KAGVTQTPRYLIKTRGQQVTLSCSPISGHRSVSWYQQTPGQGLQFLFEYFSETQRNKGNFPGRFSGRQFSNSRSEMNVSTLELGDSALYLCASSLGGTGRTYEQYFGPGTRLTVT.

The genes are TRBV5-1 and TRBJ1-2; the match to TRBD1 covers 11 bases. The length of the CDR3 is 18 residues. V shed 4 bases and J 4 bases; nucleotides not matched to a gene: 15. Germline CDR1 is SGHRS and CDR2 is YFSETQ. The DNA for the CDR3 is TGCGCCAGCAGCGCCGGACAGGGGGCTGTAGGAAGTGGCTATGGCTACACCTTC. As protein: CASSAGQGAVGSGYGYTF.

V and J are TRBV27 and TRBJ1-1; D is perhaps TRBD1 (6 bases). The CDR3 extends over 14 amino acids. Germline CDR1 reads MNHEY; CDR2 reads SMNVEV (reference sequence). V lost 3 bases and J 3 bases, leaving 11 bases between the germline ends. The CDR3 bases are TGTGCCAGCAGTTTGACCACAGGGTACACTGAAGCTTTCTTT. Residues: CASSLTTGYTEAFF.